Shown below are 17 T cell receptor beta chains from a single sample sequenced in a study of OX40 agonist ivuxolimab in advanced cancers. The table came from immunoSEQ multiplex PCR; TCRdb's copy has only in-frame clones and leaves some out. The sample records tens of thousands of clones, roughly 87% being singletons. The material sequenced was CD4+ or CD8+ T cells sorted from blood, taken in a trial of the OX40 agonist ivuxolimab. The origin of the receptors is an adult with an advanced solid tumor such as melanoma, head and neck, liver or kidney cancer.

This sequence joins TRBV10-2 and TRBJ2-7; tentatively, D is TRBD2 (6 bases). Germline values: CDR1 WSHSY, CDR2 SAAADI. The V end was cut by 6 bases, the J end by 0 bases, with 18 bases between. The CDR3 contains 16 residues. The CDR3, as DNA: TGCGCCAGCAGAGATTACGGGGGTTCTAGCTCCTACGAGCAGTACTTC. It yields the protein CASRDYGGSSSYEQYF.

The chain carries TRBV4-3 and TRBJ1-5; D gene unclear. V gave up 0 bases and J gave up 0 bases, with 12 bases separating them. The germline CDR1 and CDR2 sequences are LGHNA and YSLEER. The CDR3 has 17 amino acids. The CDR3 DNA sequence: TGCGCCAGCAGCCAAGATTGGGAGACCTATAGCAATCAGCCCCAGCATTTT. Translating gives CASSQDWETYSNQPQHF.

This clone was seen only a few times. The chain combines TRBV6-4 with TRBJ1-1; tentative D call: TRBD1 (5 bases). V was cut by 8 bases and J by 3 bases, with 16 bases left in between. CDR1 is MRHNA and CDR2 is SNTAGT in the germline V gene. This CDR3 is built from 14 residues. CDR3 coding DNA: TGTGCCAGCGACTTAAGGGGATGTGACACTGAAGCTTTCTTT. Translated, it gives CASDLRGCDTEAFF.

This chain connects TRBV9 to TRBJ1-2, with D unclear. Per germline, CDR1 SGDLS and CDR2 YYNGEE. V was pared by 0 bases and J by 4 bases, with 16 bases between. The CDR3 has 16 amino acids. CDR3 DNA: TGTGCCAGCAGCGTAGTAATCGACACTCCTTCCTATGGCTACACCTTC. It specifies CASSVVIDTPSYGYTF.

The V gene is TRBV21-1, the J gene TRBJ1-1; TRBD1, as called in the table, went unchecked against the DNA. TRBV21-1 is reported as a pseudogene. The CDR3 is 19 amino acids. The DNA of the CDR3 is TGTGCCAGCAGCAAAAGATCATTAAGGCCAGGGGGCAGGGGCACTGAAGCTTTCTTT. This encodes CASSKRSLRPGGRGTEAFF.

The rearrangement joins TRBV5-4 to TRBJ1-1; the D is unclear. The V gene lost 1 base and the J gene lost 1 base, with 5 bases spanning the gap. Germline loops: CDR1 SGHNT, CDR2 YYREEE (reference sequence). The CDR3 length is 13 residues. This CDR3 reads CASSLWANTEAFF. The DNA of the CDR3 is TGTGCCAGCAGCTTGTGGGCGAACACTGAAGCTTTCTTT.

This CDR3 reads CASSLILGEQYF. The DNA of the CDR3 is TGTGCCAGCAGCCTCATACTGGGCGAGCAGTACTTC. This chain connects TRBV11-1 to TRBJ2-7; D not resolved. Germline assignment: CDR1 SGHAT and CDR2 FQDESV (reference sequence). The CDR3 is 12 residues long. Between the trimmed V and J ends, which lost 5 bases and 6 bases, there was a span of 11 bases.

This rearrangement joins TRBV10-3 to TRBJ2-5, with D perhaps matching TRBD1 (6 bases). Per the germline V gene, CDR1 is ENHRY and CDR2 is SYGVKD. CDR3 length: 14 residues. V was shortened by 0 bases and J by 4 bases, with 9 bases between the two germline ends. As DNA, the CDR3 is TGTGCCATCAGTGAGTCAGAAGGGGGAGAGACCCAGTACTTC. Translated, it gives CAISESEGGETQYF.

The V call is TRBV7-2, the J call TRBJ2-5, with D possibly matching TRBD1 (7 bases). Per germline, CDR1 SGHTA and CDR2 FQGNSA. CDR3 size: 15 residues. Trimming pared 1 base from V and 1 base from J, leaving 10 bases between. The CDR3 spells CASSLDQGGQETQYF. CDR3 coding DNA: TGTGCCAGCAGCTTAGACCAGGGGGGCCAAGAGACCCAGTACTTC.

This clone was found a few times. The chain combines TRBV12-5 with TRBJ1-2; D gene unclear. V was clipped by 8 bases and J by 5 bases, with 12 bases between them. CDR1 and CDR2 (germline): LGHNT, FRNRAP. This CDR3 is 12 amino acids long. DNA for the CDR3: TGTGCTAGTACCGTCCCCCCTTATGGCTACACCTTC. This codes for CASTVPPYGYTF.

The chain uses TRBV6-5 and TRBJ1-2; 7 bases map to TRBD1. J gave up 5 bases and V 2 bases, and 2 bases lay outside the gene matches. There are 13 residues in the CDR3. Germline V gene lookup returns CDR1 MNHEY and CDR2 SVGAGI. The CDR3 nucleotides read TGTGCCAGCAGTTACACAGGGGAATATGGCTACACCTTC. Translation gives CASSYTGEYGYTF.

This clone came up once. The chain uses TRBV5-1 and TRBJ2-3; TRBD2 matches 10 bases. The CDR3 consists of 17 residues. The germline V gene has CDR1 SGHRS and CDR2 YFSETQ. V shed 0 bases, J shed 0 bases, and the junction held 4 bases outside the gene matches. The chain's CDR3 is CASSLGTSGKSTDTQYF. The CDR3 nucleotides read TGCGCCAGCAGCTTGGGAACTAGCGGGAAAAGCACAGATACGCAGTATTTT.

V is TRBV19 and J is TRBJ1-4, with D unclear. This CDR3 region has 15 residues. The V end lost 6 bases, the J end lost 0 bases, and 11 bases lay between the germline ends. The germline V gene encodes CDR1 LNHDA and CDR2 SQIVND (reference sequence). DNA of the CDR3: TGTGCCAGTAGAGGGCTCGTTGCAACTAATGAAAAACTGTTTTTT. As protein: CASRGLVATNEKLFF. The whole variable domain, filled in from reference TRBV19 and TRBJ1-4, reads DGGITQSPKYLFRKEGQNVTLSCEQNLNHDAMYWYRQDPGQGLRLIYYSQIVNDFQKGDIAEGYSVSREKKESFPLTVTSAQKNPTAFYLCASRGLVATNEKLFFGSGTQLSVL.

The rearrangement uses TRBV7-6 and TRBJ1-1, with unresolved D. The V end lost 5 bases, the J end lost 2 bases, and 9 bases lay between the germline ends. Germline V gene lookup returns CDR1 SGHVS and CDR2 FNYEAQ. The CDR3 has 13 residues. The CDR3 sequence: CASSADLNTEAFF. The CDR3 bases are TGTGCCAGCAGCGCGGACCTTAACACTGAAGCTTTCTTT.

J is TRBJ2-1 and V is TRBV6-4; 11 bases agree with TRBD2. V lost 6 bases, J lost 6 bases, and 10 bases stayed unmatched. The V gene's germline CDR1 is MRHNA and CDR2 SNTAGT. This CDR3 is 16 amino acids long. Here the CDR3 DNA reads TGTGCCAGCAGCCGAGATAGCGGGGGGGCACGCAATGAGCAGTTCTTC. Amino acid sequence: CASSRDSGGARNEQFF.

The V gene is TRBV9, the J gene TRBJ1-1, with D unclear. The V end was cut by 0 bases, the J end by 2 bases, with 5 bases between. The CDR3 runs to 13 residues. Per the germline V gene, CDR1 is SGDLS and CDR2 is YYNGEE. CDR3 sequence: CASSVVTNTEAFF. The DNA of the CDR3 is TGTGCCAGCAGCGTAGTGACAAACACTGAAGCTTTCTTT.

The chain is built from TRBV7-8 and TRBJ2-1; 8 positions match TRBD2. This CDR3 is 13 amino acids long. V lost 1 base and J lost 12; bases outside the gene matches: 5. Germline V gene data show CDR1 as SGHVS and CDR2 as FQNEAQ. The CDR3 loop is CASSLVALAGQFF. CDR3 bases: TGTGCCAGCAGCTTAGTAGCCCTAGCGGGGCAGTTCTTC.